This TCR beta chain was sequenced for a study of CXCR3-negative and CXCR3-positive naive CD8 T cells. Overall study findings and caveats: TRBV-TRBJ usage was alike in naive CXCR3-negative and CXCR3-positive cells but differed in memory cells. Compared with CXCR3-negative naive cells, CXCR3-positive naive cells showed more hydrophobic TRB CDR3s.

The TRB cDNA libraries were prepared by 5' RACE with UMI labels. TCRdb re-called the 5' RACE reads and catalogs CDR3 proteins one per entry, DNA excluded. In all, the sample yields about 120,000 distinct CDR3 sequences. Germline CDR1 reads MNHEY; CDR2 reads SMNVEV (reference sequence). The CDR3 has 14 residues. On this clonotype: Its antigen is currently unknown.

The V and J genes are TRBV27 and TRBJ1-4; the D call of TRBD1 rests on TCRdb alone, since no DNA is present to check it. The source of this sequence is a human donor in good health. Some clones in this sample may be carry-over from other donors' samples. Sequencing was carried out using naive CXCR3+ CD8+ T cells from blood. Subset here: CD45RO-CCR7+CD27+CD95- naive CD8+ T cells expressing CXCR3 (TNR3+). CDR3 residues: CASSPGGEHEKLFF.